These 7 T cell receptor beta chains share one sample of origin, sequenced in a study of cytomegalovirus exposure and HLA in healthy donors. The PCR used 60 Vbeta and 13 Jbeta primers. This table comes from immunoSEQ multiplex PCR, and its TCRdb copy is limited to in-frame clones, with some not included. The data show some 130,000 clones, more than 75% seen once. The sequenced material came from PBMCs. Source of these receptors: a man aged 25-45 years in good health and CMV-seronegative.

V usage is TRBV14 and J usage is TRBJ2-7; the match to TRBD2 covers 10 bases. The CDR3 loop spans 14 amino acids. In germline, CDR1 is SGHDN, CDR2 FVKESK. V dropped 2 bases and J dropped 9; count of bases not matched to a gene: 7. CDR3 sequence reads: CASSQRTSGIGQYF. The CDR3 nucleotides read TGTGCCAGCAGCCAAAGGACTAGCGGAATCGGGCAGTACTTC.

The chain recombines TRBV7-6 with TRBJ2-7; unclear D gene. The CDR3 length is 14 residues. CDR1 is SGHVS and CDR2 is FNYEAQ in the germline V gene. Trimming pared 1 base from V and 2 bases from J, leaving 9 bases between. CDR3 DNA sequence: TGTGCCAGCAGCTTAGATCTGTCAGCCTACGAGCAGTACTTC. Translating it yields CASSLDLSAYEQYF.

The chain employs TRBV28 and TRBJ1-2; D possibly corresponds to TRBD1 (6 bases). Trimming left V 4 bases short and J 12 bases short, with 24 bases between. The CDR3 covers 15 residues. Germline values: CDR1 MDHEN, CDR2 SYDVKM. The CDR3 here is CASSSPLAQGEPDTF. The CDR3 DNA is TGTGCCAGCAGTTCTCCTCTGGCACAGGGTGAGCCCGACACCTTC.

This clone is a singleton in its sample. The V and J genes are TRBV11-3 and TRBJ2-3; D ambiguous. The V end lost 1 base, the J end lost 6 bases, and 11 bases lay between the germline ends. Germline-derived CDR1 and CDR2 are SGHNT and YENEEA. The CDR3 extends over 14 amino acids. This chain's CDR3 is CASSLGASADTQYF. DNA for the CDR3: TGTGCCAGCAGCTTAGGGGCGTCCGCGGATACGCAGTATTTT.

The genes are TRBV11-3 and TRBJ2-1; tentatively, D is TRBD2 (6 bases). V was cut by 1 base and J by 4 bases, with 11 bases left in between. The CDR3 consists of 15 residues. CDR1 and CDR2 (germline): SGHNT, YENEEA. DNA for the CDR3: TGTGCCAGCAGCTTAGGGAGGGGTGGATACAATGAGCAGTTCTTC. This translates into CASSLGRGGYNEQFF.

With respect to this clone: The identical CDR3 is also encoded by other nucleotide sequences in the sample. The chain uses TRBV28 and TRBJ1-5; D not resolved. Germline CDR1 and CDR2: MDHEN and SYDVKM. V shed 3 bases and J shed 5 bases, with 8 bases lying between them. The CDR3 has 13 residues. CDR3 loop: CASSLTGDQPQHF. CDR3 DNA: TGTGCCAGCAGTTTGACCGGGGATCAGCCCCAGCATTTT.

The chain joins TRBV2 to TRBJ2-2, with 10 bases identical to TRBD1. This CDR3 is built from 14 residues. Per germline, CDR1 SNHLY and CDR2 FYNNEI. Trimming removed 8 bases from V and 6 bases from J; junction bases left unmatched: 6. The CDR3 bases are TGTGCCAGCCCGGGACAGGGGCGGTCCGGGGAGCTGTTTTTT. Translating it yields CASPGQGRSGELFF.